Presented here are 3 T cell receptor beta chains from one specimen sequenced in a study of radiation and T cells in renal cell carcinoma. The table came from immunoSEQ multiplex PCR; TCRdb's copy has only in-frame clones and leaves some out. The data show some 120,000 clones, around 90% seen once. The time point denotes: blood 2 weeks post-SBRT. Treatment described: 15 Gy SBRT to primary tumor, nephrectomy 4 weeks later. The sample here was blood, taken from a patient whose treatment included radiotherapy and nephrectomy. All receptors come from a woman between 65 and 79 years old with renal cell carcinoma.

V gene TRBV15 combines with J gene TRBJ1-4, with D hard to call. From germline, CDR1 is LNHNV and CDR2 YYDKDF (reference sequence). Trimming stripped 3 bases from V and 5 bases from J, with 4 bases between. The CDR3 has 12 amino acids. The CDR3 DNA sequence: TGTGCCACCAGCAGGGCCAATGAAAAACTGTTTTTT. This sequence encodes CATSRANEKLFF.

This chain joins TRBV5-4 and TRBJ1-2; 9 positions agree with TRBD1. The CDR3 has 14 amino acids. Germline CDR1 and CDR2: SGHNT and YYREEE (reference sequence). With 4 bases clipped from V and 4 bases from J, the junction kept 5 bases outside the gene matches. CDR3 amino acids: CASSKDRGSYGYTF. The CDR3 bases are TGTGCCAGCAGCAAGGACAGGGGTAGCTATGGCTACACCTTC.

This chain joins TRBV14 and TRBJ1-1; 7 bases agree with TRBD1. The CDR3 spans 12 residues. Germline lookup yields CDR1 SGHDN and CDR2 FVKESK. V lost 6 bases and J lost 7; bases outside the gene matches: 5. CDR3 protein: CASRSGTVEAFF. CDR3 bases: TGTGCCAGCAGATCCGGGACAGTTGAAGCTTTCTTT.